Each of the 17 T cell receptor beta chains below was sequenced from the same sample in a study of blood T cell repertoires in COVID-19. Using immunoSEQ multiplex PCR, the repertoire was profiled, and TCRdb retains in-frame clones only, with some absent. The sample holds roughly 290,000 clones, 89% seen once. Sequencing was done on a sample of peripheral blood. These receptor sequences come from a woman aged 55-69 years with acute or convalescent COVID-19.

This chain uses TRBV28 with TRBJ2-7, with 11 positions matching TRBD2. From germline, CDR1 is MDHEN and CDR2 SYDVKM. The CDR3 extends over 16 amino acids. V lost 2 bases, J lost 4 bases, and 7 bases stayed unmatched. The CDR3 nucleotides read TGTGCCAGCAGTTTAGCCCCGGCTAGCGGGAGGTACGAGCAGTACTTC. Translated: CASSLAPASGRYEQYF.

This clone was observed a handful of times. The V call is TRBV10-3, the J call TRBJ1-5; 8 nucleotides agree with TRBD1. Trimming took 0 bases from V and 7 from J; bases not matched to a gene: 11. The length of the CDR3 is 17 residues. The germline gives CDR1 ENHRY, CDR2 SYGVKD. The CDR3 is CAISESWDRSKKQPQHF. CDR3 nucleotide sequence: TGTGCCATCAGTGAGTCATGGGACAGGAGTAAGAAACAGCCCCAGCATTTT.

In DNA, the CDR3 is TGTGCCAGCAGCTTACGACAGGATAGCAATCAGCCCCAGCATTTT. This codes for CASSLRQDSNQPQHF. The chain employs TRBV7-2 and TRBJ1-5; D might be TRBD1 (6 bases). Trimming removed 2 bases at V and 0 bases at J, with 8 bases between. CDR3 length: 15 amino acids. CDR1 SGHTA and CDR2 FQGNSA come from the germline V gene.

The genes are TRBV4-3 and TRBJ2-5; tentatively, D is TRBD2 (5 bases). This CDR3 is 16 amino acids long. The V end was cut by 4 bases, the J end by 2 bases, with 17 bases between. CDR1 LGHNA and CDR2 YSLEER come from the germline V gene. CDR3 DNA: TGCGCCAGCAGCCCCACCAGCCTCAGAGGGCAAGAGACCCAGTACTTC. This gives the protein CASSPTSLRGQETQYF.

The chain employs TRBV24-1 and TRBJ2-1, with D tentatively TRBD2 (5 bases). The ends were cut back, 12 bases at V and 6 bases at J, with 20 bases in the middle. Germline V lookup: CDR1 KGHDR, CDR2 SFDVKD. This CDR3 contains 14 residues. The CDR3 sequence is CAVGRNGRGNEQFF. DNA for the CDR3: TGTGCCGTAGGACGGAACGGCCGGGGCAATGAGCAGTTCTTC.

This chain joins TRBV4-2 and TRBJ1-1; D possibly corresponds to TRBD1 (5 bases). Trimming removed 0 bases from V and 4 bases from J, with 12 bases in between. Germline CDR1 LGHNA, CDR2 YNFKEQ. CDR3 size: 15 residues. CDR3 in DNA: TGTGCCAGCAGCCAAGATACGGGGGAGGGCACTGAAGCTTTCTTT. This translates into CASSQDTGEGTEAFF.

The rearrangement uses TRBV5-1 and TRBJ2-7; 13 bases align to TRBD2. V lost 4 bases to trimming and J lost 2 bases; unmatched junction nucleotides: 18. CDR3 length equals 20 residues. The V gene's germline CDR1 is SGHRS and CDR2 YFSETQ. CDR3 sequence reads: CASSEVNPGLAGPTPYEQYF. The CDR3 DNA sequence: TGCGCCAGCAGCGAAGTGAATCCGGGACTAGCGGGGCCTACCCCCTACGAGCAGTACTTC.

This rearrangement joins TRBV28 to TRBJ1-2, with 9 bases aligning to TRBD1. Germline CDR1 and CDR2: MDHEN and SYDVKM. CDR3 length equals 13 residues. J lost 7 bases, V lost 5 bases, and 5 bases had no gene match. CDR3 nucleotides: TGTGCCAGCAGTCCGGGGGACAGGGTTGGCTACACCTTC. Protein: CASSPGDRVGYTF.

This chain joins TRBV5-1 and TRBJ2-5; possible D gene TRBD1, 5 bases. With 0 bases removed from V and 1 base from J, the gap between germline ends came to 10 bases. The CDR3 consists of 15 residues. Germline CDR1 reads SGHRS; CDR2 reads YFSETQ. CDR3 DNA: TGCGCCAGCAGCTTGGCCCAGGGTTTCCAAGAGACCCAGTACTTC. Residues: CASSLAQGFQETQYF.

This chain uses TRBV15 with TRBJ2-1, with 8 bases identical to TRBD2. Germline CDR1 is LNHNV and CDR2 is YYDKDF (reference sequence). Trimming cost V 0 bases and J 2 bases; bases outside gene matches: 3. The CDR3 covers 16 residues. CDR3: CATSRDGGRPYNEQFF. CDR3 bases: TGTGCCACCAGCAGAGATGGCGGGAGGCCCTACAATGAGCAGTTCTTC. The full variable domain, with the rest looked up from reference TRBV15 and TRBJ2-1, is DAMVIQNPRYQVTQFGKPVTLSCSQTLNHNVMYWYQQKSSQAPKLLFHYYDKDFNNEADTPDNFQSRRPNTSFCFLDIRSPGLGDTAMYLCATSRDGGRPYNEQFFGPGTRLTVL.

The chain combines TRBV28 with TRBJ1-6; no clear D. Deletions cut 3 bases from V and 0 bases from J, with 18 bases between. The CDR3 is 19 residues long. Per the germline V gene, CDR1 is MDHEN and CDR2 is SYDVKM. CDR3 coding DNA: TGTGCCAGCAGTTTCCCCGCGGGGTGGTATAGCTCCTATAATTCACCCCTCCACTTT. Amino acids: CASSFPAGWYSSYNSPLHF.

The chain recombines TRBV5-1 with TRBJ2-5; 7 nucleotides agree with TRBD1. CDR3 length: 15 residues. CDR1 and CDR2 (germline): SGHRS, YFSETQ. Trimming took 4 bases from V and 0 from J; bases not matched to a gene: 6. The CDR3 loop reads CASSPGTAYQETQYF. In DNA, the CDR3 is TGCGCCAGCAGCCCGGGGACAGCGTACCAAGAGACCCAGTACTTC.

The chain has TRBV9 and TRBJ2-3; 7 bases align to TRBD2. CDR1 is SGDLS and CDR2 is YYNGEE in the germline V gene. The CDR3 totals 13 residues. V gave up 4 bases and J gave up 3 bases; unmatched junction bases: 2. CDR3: CASSPGGTDTQYF. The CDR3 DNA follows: TGTGCCAGCAGCCCGGGGGGTACAGATACGCAGTATTTT.

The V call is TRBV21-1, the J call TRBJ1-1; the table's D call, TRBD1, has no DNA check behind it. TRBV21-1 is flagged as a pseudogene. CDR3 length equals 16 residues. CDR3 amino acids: CASSKPFWGLNTEAFF. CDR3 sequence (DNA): TGTGCCAGCAGCAAACCGTTCTGGGGGCTGAACACTGAAGCTTTCTTT.

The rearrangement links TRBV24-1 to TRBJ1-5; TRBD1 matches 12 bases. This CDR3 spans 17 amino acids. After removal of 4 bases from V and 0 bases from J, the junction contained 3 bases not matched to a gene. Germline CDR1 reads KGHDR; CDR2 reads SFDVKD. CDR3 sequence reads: CATSEGQGATSNQPQHF. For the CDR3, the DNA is TGTGCCACCAGTGAGGGACAGGGGGCCACTAGCAATCAGCCCCAGCATTTT.

The CDR3 DNA is TGTGCCAGCAGTTACTCGAGAGCTAGAGGGCCCTACGAGCAGTACTTC. This encodes CASSYSRARGPYEQYF. The chain links TRBV6-6 to TRBJ2-7, with D possibly matching TRBD2 (5 bases). The CDR3 is 16 residues long. The ends were cut back, 0 bases at V and 2 bases at J, with 14 bases in the middle. Germline CDR1 reads MNHNY; CDR2 reads SVGAGI (reference sequence).

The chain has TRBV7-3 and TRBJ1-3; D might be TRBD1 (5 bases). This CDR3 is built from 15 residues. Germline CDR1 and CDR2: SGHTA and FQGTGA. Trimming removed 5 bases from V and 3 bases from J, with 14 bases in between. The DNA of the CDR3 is TGTGCCAGCAGCCGAGACAGTTTAGGTGGAAACACCATATATTTT. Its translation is CASSRDSLGGNTIYF. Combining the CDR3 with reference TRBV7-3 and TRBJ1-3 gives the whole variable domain GAGVSQTPSNKVTEKGKYVELRCDPISGHTALYWYRQSLGQGPEFLIYFQGTGAADDSGLPNDRFFAVRPEGSVSTLKIQRTERGDSAVYLCASSRDSLGGNTIYFGEGSWLTVV.